Below, one TCR beta chain is given with its context. The antigen is undetermined. The sort gate was single viable CD3+CD4+CD8-CD45RO+ cells for memory CD4+ T cells. V was cut by 6 bases and J by 6 bases, with 15 bases left in between. The CDR3 covers 13 residues. Germline values: CDR1 SSHAT, CDR2 FNYEAQ (reference sequence). In the authors' methods: Out-of-frame sequences were removed, leaving 2,204,828 distinct TCRbeta sequences. Generated by immunoSEQ multiplex PCR, the TCRdb table keeps only in-frame clones and is missing some. That table is the source of V, J and clone size, and D and trimming were worked out from the DNA. The table records 60,000 or so clones, roughly 84% of them present only once. These data belong to a study of memory CD4+ T cells and cytomegalovirus serostatus. Study at large: This sample comes from healthy Belgian adults, under 10 CMV seropositive, approximately 25 seronegative. Study-wide points: A US-trained random forest predicted CMV serostatus with median AUC around 0.9.

The source material was memory CD4+ T cells from blood. The gene calls are TRBV7-7 and TRBJ2-7, with D unresolved. This clonotype was sampled from an adult in good health and CMV-seronegative. Some clones in this sample may be carry-over from other donors' samples. CDR3 residues: CASSQVGVGEQYF. The DNA of the CDR3 is TGTGCCAGCAGTCAAGTCGGTGTGGGCGAGCAGTACTTC.